These T cell receptor beta chains were read from a single sample in a study of blood T cell repertoires in COVID-19. Only in-frame clones appear in the TCRdb table, and some are missing; sequencing was by immunoSEQ multiplex PCR. The sample yields approximately 250,000 clones, approximately 88% seen once. The sample was PBMCs or T cells enriched from blood (not recorded which). These receptors came from a woman aged 40 to 55 with acute COVID-19. Both conserved end residues are part of each CDR3.

TRBJ2-2,TRBV6-2/TRBV6-3,12,CASSNDSGELFF
TRBJ2-3,TRBV27,17,CASSPQKQGVHTDTQYF
TRBJ1-4,TRBV28,14,CASSRRRVNEKLFF
TRBJ2-7,TRBV5-1,15,CASSLDGQGAYEQYF
TRBJ1-1,TRBV24-1,15,CATSDSGKGDTEAFF
TRBJ2-3,TRBV18,15,CASSPMGQGWDTQYF
TRBJ2-5,TRBV7-2,13,CASSLSPRETQYF
TRBJ2-2,TRBV7-9,15,CASSSRVQMTGELFF
TRBJ2-1,TRBV5-1,17,CASSPSSTGSSYNEQFF
TRBJ2-1,TRBV15,15,CATSRLAGSLDEQFF